The 15 T cell receptor beta chains below were found in one sample sequenced in a study of tumor and adjacent non-tumor tissue in lung cancer (dated by TCRdb to 2017 to 2018). Libraries were prepared through multiplex PCR. TCRdb lists the instrument as Illumina HiSeq 2500. Following protocols modified from ARM-PCR, the researchers constructed TCRbeta libraries through three rounds of nested PCR with primers (Table S4). The public sequencing data were trimmed at Q25 with fastp and processed into clonotypes with MiXCR by TCRdb, which kept only in-frame beta chains. Merged by CDR3 protein, the rows form single entries marked with the most common genes and DNA. A total of about 120,000 distinct CDR3 sequences appear in this sample, about 66% of them only once. The biggest ten clones account for roughly 13% of the sample. RNA was isolated from bulk unsorted tissue, and RNA quality was assessed with a NanoDrop ND-1000 and an Agilent 2100.

Sequencing used lung tumor tissue. The receptors shown here come from a man aged 30-40 years with non-small cell lung cancer.

As concerns this clonotype: Being one base from a much bigger clone, this may be a read error. V and J are TRBV12-3 or TRBV12-4 and TRBJ2-3, with a weak D call TRBD2 (6 bases). This CDR3 is built from 15 residues. In nucleotides, the CDR3 is TGTGCCAGCAGTTTAAGGGGCTCTTCGGGAGATACGGAGTATTTT. Amino acid sequence: CASSLRGSSGDTEYF.

This clonotype was detected only once. A much bigger clone sits one base away, suggesting this may be a read error. The V and J genes are TRBV6-5 and TRBJ1-3; weak D call: TRBD1 (5 bases). The CDR3 is 17 amino acids. Per germline, CDR1 MNHEY and CDR2 SVGAGI. CDR3 sequence: CASSSWGTRSSGITIYF. The CDR3 DNA follows: TGTGCCAGCAGTTCCTGGGGGACTAGATCGTCTGGAATCACCATATATTTT.

Of note for this clonotype: A much larger clone is a single base away; this may be a read error. The V call is TRBV2, the J call TRBJ2-7; 12 bases are shared with TRBD2. Looked up from germline, CDR1 is SNHLY and CDR2 is FYNNEI. Trimming at V came to 8 bases and at J to 4 bases, leaving 9 bases not matched to a gene. This CDR3 is 15 amino acids long. The CDR3 here is CASSETSGRGYEQYF. In DNA form, the CDR3 reads TGTGCCAGCTCGGAGACTAGCGGGAGAGGGTACGAGCAGTACTTC.

Points on this clonotype: One end of the junction varies from germline; a read error may be responsible. The chain carries TRBV11-1 and TRBJ1-1, with 8 bases aligning to TRBD1. Germline V gene sequence: CDR1 SGHAT, CDR2 FQDESV (reference sequence). This CDR3 contains 15 residues. CDR3 nucleotides: TGTGCCAGCAGCTTATCCCGGGACAGGAACACTGCAGCTTTCTTT. Protein sequence: CASSLSRDRNTAAFF.

Worth noting for this clonotype: This is likely a read error, given that the CDR3 carries no conserved phenylalanine or tryptophan at its end. CDR3 bases: TGCGCCAGCAGTCAAGATATCCAGCGGGGGGTTCTACTGAGCTCCTACAATGAGCAGTTCTCC. Its translation: CASSQDIQRGVLLSSYNEQFS. The gene calls are TRBV4-1 and TRBJ2-1; TRBD2 matches 9 bases. Germline V gives CDR1 MGHRA, CDR2 YSYEKL. CDR3 length: 21 amino acids.

A remark on this clonotype: This may come from a read error, since a much larger clone is one base off. The V gene is TRBV4-1, the J gene TRBJ1-1; weak D call: TRBD1 (6 bases). CDR1 MGHRA and CDR2 YSYEKL come from the germline V gene. This CDR3 is 15 amino acids long. The CDR3 loop reads CASSLQRGSDTEALF. DNA for the CDR3: TGCGCCAGCAGCCTTCAAAGGGGGAGCGACACTGAAGCTCTCTTT.

This clonotype was detected ten times or more. The rearrangement links TRBV4-2 to TRBJ2-7; D is unclear. Germline CDR1 reads LGHNA; CDR2 reads YNFKEQ. The V gene lost 0 bases and the J gene lost 0 bases, with 9 bases spanning the gap. The CDR3 consists of 15 residues. CDR3 residues: CASSQDYASSYEQYF. The CDR3 DNA reads TGTGCCAGCAGCCAAGATTATGCATCCTCCTACGAGCAGTACTTC.

With regard to this clonotype: Just one base apart from a much larger clone, this may be a read error. The rearrangement uses TRBV28 and TRBJ2-3, with D perhaps TRBD1 or TRBD2 (6 bases each). This CDR3 is 13 amino acids long. Trimming left V 8 bases short and J 2 bases short, with 11 bases between. CDR1 MDHEN and CDR2 SYDVKM come from the germline V gene. The CDR3 protein is CASRGPVTDTQYF. CDR3 DNA: TGTGCCAGCCGGGGGCCAGTCACAGATACGCAGTATTTT.

V and J are TRBV12-3 or TRBV12-4 and TRBJ2-6; 7 nucleotides align to TRBD2. The CDR3 extends over 14 amino acids. CDR3 loop: CAGRRGSRANVLTF. The CDR3 bases are TGTGCAGGCCGGCGGGGGTCCAGGGCCAACGTCCTGACTTTC.

The sample holds many counts of this clonotype. The chain has TRBV20-1 and TRBJ2-1; no definite D call. V was shortened by 6 bases and J by 5 bases, with 14 bases between the two germline ends. The CDR3 totals 13 residues. Per the germline V gene, CDR1 is DFQATT and CDR2 is SNEGSKA (reference sequence). CDR3 amino acids: CSAANSFDNEQFF. The CDR3 region has the DNA TGCAGTGCCGCAAACTCTTTCGACAATGAGCAGTTCTTC.

As to this clonotype: Its ends do not fully match the called genes, so a read error is possible. The V call is TRBV10-2, the J call TRBJ2-3; D not resolved. The CDR3 is 12 residues long. The germline gives CDR1 WSHSY, CDR2 SAAADI. CDR3 sequence (DNA): TGCGCCAGCACCCACTCGGTAGATGCGCAGTATTTT. Residues: CASTHSVDAQYF.

Comments on this clonotype: Just one base apart from a much larger clone, this may be a read error. CDR3 sequence reads: CASSFGLDTEAFF. In DNA, the CDR3 is TGTGCCAGCAGTTTTGGACTGGACACTGAAGCTTTCTTT. The genes are TRBV12-3 or TRBV12-4 and TRBJ1-1, with D hard to call. CDR3 length: 13 amino acids. Between the trimmed V and J ends, which lost 3 bases and 3 bases, there was a span of 8 bases.

Written as DNA, the CDR3 is TGCAGTGCTGGAAAAACGGGGGGGCATAATGAGCAGTTCTTC. Translated: CSAGKTGGHNEQFF. This rearrangement joins TRBV20-1 to TRBJ2-1; TRBD2 matches 8 bases. Looked up from germline, CDR1 is DFQATT and CDR2 is SNEGSKA (reference sequence). The junction had 10 bases not matched to a gene; V was cut back by 5 bases and J by 7 bases. The CDR3 loop spans 14 amino acids.

This clonotype has a handful of counts. J is TRBJ2-1 and V is TRBV20-1; D is ambiguous. CDR1 is DFQATT, CDR2 SNEGSKA, per germline (reference sequence). Trimming removed 2 bases at V and 4 bases at J, with 12 bases between. The CDR3 loop spans 14 amino acids. CDR3 residues: CSARRATDYNEQFF. Written as DNA, the CDR3 is TGCAGTGCTAGAAGGGCTACCGATTACAATGAGCAGTTCTTC.

This clonotype has at least ten counts. V and J are TRBV29-1 and TRBJ2-7; 7 bases fit TRBD2. The V gene end was trimmed by 6 bases and the J gene end by 5 bases; junction bases not matched to a gene: 10. This CDR3 region has 13 residues. Per the germline V gene, CDR1 is SQVTM and CDR2 is ANQGSEA. In nucleotides, the CDR3 is TGCAGCGTCCTAGCGGAGACTTCGAACGAGCAGTACTTC. It is translated as CSVLAETSNEQYF.